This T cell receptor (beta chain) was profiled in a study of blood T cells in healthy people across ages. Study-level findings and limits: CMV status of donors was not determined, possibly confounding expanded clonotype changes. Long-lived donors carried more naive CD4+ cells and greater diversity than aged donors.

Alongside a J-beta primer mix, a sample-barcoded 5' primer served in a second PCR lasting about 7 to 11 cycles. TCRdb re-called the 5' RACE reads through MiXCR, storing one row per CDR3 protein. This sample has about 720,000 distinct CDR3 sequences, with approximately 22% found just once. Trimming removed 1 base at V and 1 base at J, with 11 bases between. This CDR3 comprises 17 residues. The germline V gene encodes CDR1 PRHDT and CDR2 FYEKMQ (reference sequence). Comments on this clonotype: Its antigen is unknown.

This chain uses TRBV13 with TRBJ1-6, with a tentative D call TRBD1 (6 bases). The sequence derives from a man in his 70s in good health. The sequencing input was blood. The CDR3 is CASSLEGGGSYNSPLHF. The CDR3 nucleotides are TGTGCCAGCAGCTTAGAAGGGGGTGGATCCTATAATTCACCCCTCCACTTT.